One sample yielded the 28 T cell receptor beta chains listed below, sequenced in a study of neurological immune-mediated disorders. Each CDR3 protein is one row after TCRdb ran MiXCR on the 5' RACE reads. The profile covers 18,000 or so distinct CDR3 sequences, with 12% to 15% appearing a single time and 7.8% taken by the ten largest. Sequenced sample: CD4+ T cells from blood. Receptor source: a woman in her sixties with HTLV-1-associated myelopathy (HAM/TSP).

This clonotype was recorded at least ten times. The CDR3 DNA follows: TGTGCCAGCAGACGAGACCAATGGCATGGCTACACCTTC. Translating it yields CASRRDQWHGYTF. The chain recombines TRBV7-9 with TRBJ1-2; D unclear. The CDR3 is made up of 13 amino acids. Between the trimmed V and J ends, which lost 6 bases and 6 bases, there was a span of 14 bases. CDR1 is SEHNR and CDR2 is FQNEAQ in the germline V gene (reference sequence).

This clonotype was seen repeatedly, ten times or more. The chain has TRBV12-3 or TRBV12-4 and TRBJ1-4, with TRBD1 as a possible D gene (6 bases). The CDR3 has 16 amino acids. Trimming cost V 6 bases and J 4 bases, with 18 bases left between them. CDR3 loop: CASSAWRGLNNEKLFF. In DNA, the CDR3 is TGTGCCAGCAGCGCCTGGCGGGGGCTAAATAATGAAAAACTGTTTTTT.

The sample holds many counts of this clonotype. The chain joins TRBV6-2 or TRBV6-3 to TRBJ2-2; D is unresolved. This CDR3 has 19 amino acids. Germline lookup yields CDR1 MNHEY and CDR2 SVGEGT. Trimming left V 0 bases short and J 0 bases short, with 17 bases between. This CDR3 reads CASSYSTSHHFANTGELFF. The CDR3 region has the DNA TGTGCCAGCAGTTACTCGACCAGCCACCACTTCGCGAACACCGGGGAGCTGTTTTTT.

The rearrangement links TRBV6-1 to TRBJ1-5, with TRBD1 matching 7 bases. V shed 6 bases, J shed 8 bases, and the junction held 10 bases outside the gene matches. Germline V gene data show CDR1 as MNHNS and CDR2 as SASEGT. The CDR3 has 14 residues. In nucleotides, the CDR3 is TGTGCCAGCAGGGAGACAGGGCTAAGGGAGCCCCAGCATTTT. Translating gives CASRETGLREPQHF.

This clonotype was found many times. V usage is TRBV12-3 or TRBV12-4 and J usage is TRBJ2-2; D not certain. The V and J ends lost 5 bases and 4 bases respectively, with 17 bases between them. The CDR3 runs 16 residues. CDR3 sequence reads: CASSPVGVFPTGELFF. Written as DNA, the CDR3 is TGTGCCAGCAGTCCGGTAGGCGTCTTCCCCACCGGGGAGCTGTTTTTT.

This clonotype appeared many times. This chain joins TRBV5-1 and TRBJ2-3, with 11 nucleotides matching TRBD2. CDR1 is SGHRS and CDR2 is YFSETQ in the germline V gene. V shed 4 bases, J shed 7 bases, and the junction held 11 bases outside the gene matches. CDR3 size: 16 residues. The CDR3 spells CASSPRSSGGEHTQYF. DNA for the CDR3: TGCGCCAGCAGCCCGCGGAGTAGCGGGGGGGAGCATACGCAGTATTTT.

This clonotype was seen at least ten times. As DNA, the CDR3 is TGTGCCAGCAGCCCCGGCAGGGGGGGGACAGATACGCAGTATTTT. Amino acid sequence: CASSPGRGGTDTQYF. The rearrangement links TRBV7-2 to TRBJ2-3; D tentatively fits TRBD1 or TRBD2 (7 bases each). The CDR3 length is 15 residues. Trimming pared 5 bases from V and 3 bases from J, leaving 15 bases between. CDR1 and CDR2 (germline): SGHTA, FQGNSA.

Regarding this clonotype: Being one base from a much bigger clone, this may be a read error. In DNA, the CDR3 is TGTGCCATCAGCCGTCGGACAGGGGCGGGATACTACAATGAGCAGTTCTTC. This sequence encodes CAISRRTGAGYYNEQFF. The chain employs TRBV14 and TRBJ2-1, with 9 bases lining up with TRBD1. Germline V gene data show CDR1 as SGHDN and CDR2 as FVKESK. CDR3 size: 17 residues.

This clonotype occurred many times. The rearrangement links TRBV12-3 or TRBV12-4 to TRBJ1-1; no clear D. The V and J ends lost 6 bases and 0 bases respectively, with 11 bases between them. The CDR3 has 14 amino acids. The CDR3 is CASSLQRLNTEAFF. The CDR3 bases are TGTGCCAGCAGCCTACAGCGTCTGAACACTGAAGCTTTCTTT.

The J gene is TRBJ2-5, the V gene TRBV12-3 or TRBV12-4; the D gene could be TRBD1 or TRBD2 (5 bases each). The V end lost 5 bases, the J end lost 3 bases, and 16 bases lay between the germline ends. This CDR3 has 15 amino acids. CDR3 sequence: CASSPQGPTKETQYF. The CDR3 DNA reads TGTGCCAGCAGTCCCCAGGGACCAACAAAAGAGACCCAGTACTTC.

Judged by abundance, this clonotype is medium-sized. This chain links TRBV7-2 with TRBJ2-1; 7 bases are shared with TRBD1. The germline gives CDR1 SGHTA, CDR2 FQGNSA. After removal of 5 bases from V and 4 bases from J, the junction contained 5 bases not matched to a gene. The CDR3 runs 14 residues. In DNA form, the CDR3 reads TGTGCCAGCAGCCGGGACAGCCCTTACAATGAGCAGTTCTTC. Its translation: CASSRDSPYNEQFF.

This clonotype occurred many times. The chain joins TRBV28 to TRBJ1-5, with TRBD1 as a possible D gene (5 bases). The germline gives CDR1 MDHEN, CDR2 SYDVKM. V was pared by 1 base and J by 0 bases, with 13 bases between. CDR3 length equals 17 residues. CDR3 DNA: TGTGCCAGCAGTTTATCCAGGGACCCTTATAGCAATCAGCCCCAGCATTTT. Protein product: CASSLSRDPYSNQPQHF.

The sample holds many counts of this clonotype. The V gene is TRBV29-1, the J gene TRBJ2-7; D is undetermined. The V and J ends lost 0 bases and 0 bases respectively, with 12 bases between them. The germline gives CDR1 SQVTM, CDR2 ANQGSEA. The CDR3 is made up of 15 amino acids. CDR3 in DNA: TGCAGCGTTGAAGAGACGGCAGGCAGCTCCTACGAGCAGTACTTC. Its translation: CSVEETAGSSYEQYF.

This clonotype was detected many times. The chain is built from TRBV5-1 and TRBJ2-7; TRBD1 matches at 7 bases. The CDR3 runs 11 residues. CDR1 and CDR2 from the germline V gene are SGHRS and YFSETQ. The J segment lost 9 bases and the V segment lost 6 bases, leaving 6 bases of the junction unmatched. The DNA of the CDR3 is TGCGCCAGCAAGAGGGACAGCTTGCAGTACTTC. Translating it yields CASKRDSLQYF.

This clonotype was counted many times. CDR3 nucleotides: TGCAGTGCTCCCCTTAGGGGGGCAAGTAGTTCACCCCTCCACTTT. Protein: CSAPLRGASSSPLHF. The chain combines TRBV20-1 with TRBJ1-6; tentatively, D is TRBD1 (6 bases). The CDR3 consists of 15 residues. V shed 5 bases and J shed 9 bases, with 20 bases lying between them. In germline, CDR1 is DFQATT, CDR2 SNEGSKA (reference sequence).

The table lists this clonotype with many counts. The CDR3 DNA is TGCAGTGCTAGAGATTTGGGCAGGGGCGCCGATGGCTACACCTTC. Residues: CSARDLGRGADGYTF. The chain links TRBV20-1 to TRBJ1-2; maybe TRBD1 (6 bases). CDR3 length: 15 amino acids. Germline CDR1 and CDR2: DFQATT and SNEGSKA (reference sequence). Trimming stripped 0 bases from V and 6 bases from J, with 17 bases between.

This clonotype has a count of ten or more. The chain has TRBV20-1 and TRBJ2-7, with D tentatively TRBD2 (8 bases). CDR1 is DFQATT and CDR2 is SNEGSKA in the germline V gene (reference sequence). The CDR3 totals 16 residues. Trimming took off 1 base at V and 4 bases at J, with 20 bases between the two ends. CDR3 nucleotides: TGCAGTGCTAGAGTGAGCTCGGGAGGGGGCAAGTACGAGCAGTACTTC. Translating it yields CSARVSSGGGKYEQYF.

This clonotype was found many times. The chain is built from TRBV20-1 and TRBJ2-2; 11 bases map to TRBD2. V lost 3 bases to trimming and J lost 5 bases; unmatched junction nucleotides: 20. The CDR3 totals 20 residues. CDR1 and CDR2 (germline): DFQATT, SNEGSKA (reference sequence). CDR3 DNA sequence: TGCAGTGCTAGCCCCGTGCGACTAGCGGGGACGAACCGGGGGACCGGGGAGCTGTTTTTT. It translates to CSASPVRLAGTNRGTGELFF.

This clonotype appeared once. This chain joins TRBV7-2 and TRBJ2-5; 7 bases are a match to TRBD1. CDR1 and CDR2 from the germline V gene are SGHTA and FQGNSA. The CDR3 covers 15 residues. Trimming took 1 base from V and 1 from J; bases not matched to a gene: 3. The CDR3 region is CASSLVGQLQETQYF. For the CDR3, the DNA is TGTGCCAGCAGCTTAGTGGGACAGCTCCAAGAGACCCAGTACTTC.

This clonotype occurred many times. This sequence joins TRBV20-1 and TRBJ2-3, with no clear D. Trimming stripped 1 base from V and 6 bases from J, with 8 bases between. CDR1 is DFQATT and CDR2 is SNEGSKA in the germline V gene (reference sequence). The CDR3 totals 12 residues. CDR3 region: CSARVGMDTQYF. Here the CDR3 DNA reads TGCAGTGCTAGAGTGGGGATGGATACGCAGTATTTT.

This clonotype was seen ten or more times. CDR3 residues: CASSSLGQLNSPLHF. CDR3 nucleotides: TGTGCCAGCAGCTCACTGGGACAGTTAAATTCACCCCTCCACTTT. This chain links TRBV12-3 or TRBV12-4 with TRBJ1-6, with TRBD1 matching 7 bases. This CDR3 comprises 15 residues. V shed 6 bases, J shed 7 bases, and the junction held 9 bases outside the gene matches.

This clonotype has at least ten counts. J is TRBJ1-1 and V is TRBV3-1; TRBD1 aligns across 9 bases. The CDR3 loop spans 15 amino acids. Germline V gene data show CDR1 as LGHDT and CDR2 as YNNKEL (reference sequence). Unmatched junction bases numbered 5, after V lost 3 bases and J lost 3 bases. In DNA form, the CDR3 reads TGTGCCAGCAGCCAGGCGGACAGGGGACACACTGAAGCTTTCTTT. It yields the protein CASSQADRGHTEAFF.

This clonotype was observed at least ten times. The chain links TRBV24-1 to TRBJ2-3, with TRBD2 matching over 7 bases. The CDR3 is 13 amino acids. J lost 7 bases, V lost 1 base, and 1 base had no gene match. Looked up from germline, CDR1 is KGHDR and CDR2 is SFDVKD. The CDR3 DNA follows: TGTGCCACCAGTGATTTCGGGAGGAATACGCAGTATTTT. This codes for CATSDFGRNTQYF.

This clonotype came up many times. Just one base apart from a much larger clone, this may be a read error. This chain connects TRBV5-3 to TRBJ2-2; the match to TRBD2 covers 11 bases. TRBV5-3 falls under the ORF class, with uncertain function. This CDR3 has 16 residues. The CDR3 protein is CARSLEGLAVTRELFF. CDR3 nucleotide sequence: TGTGCCAGAAGCTTGGAGGGACTAGCGGTCACCCGGGAGCTGTTTTTT.

This clonotype is large in the sample. The chain employs TRBV5-1 and TRBJ2-7, with D possibly matching TRBD2 (6 bases). Germline V gene data show CDR1 as SGHRS and CDR2 as YFSETQ. CDR3 length: 15 residues. The V gene lost 6 bases and the J gene lost 1 base, with 17 bases spanning the gap. CDR3 amino acids: CASTQISGGSYEQYF. DNA for the CDR3: TGCGCCAGCACCCAGATTAGCGGAGGATCCTACGAGCAGTACTTC.

Comment on this clonotype: No DNA is shown, since the ends of the CDR3 on it are uncertain; the CDR3 is the one TCRdb lists. CDR3 protein: CASSFYICSSRPTGWTPLHF. The V and J genes are TRBV5-5 and TRBJ1-6; the table calls TRBD1, which could not be checked here. CDR1 and CDR2 from the germline V gene are SGHKS and YYEKEE (reference sequence). Ends included, the CDR3 has 20 residues.

This clonotype was counted many times. The chain couples TRBV11-2 to TRBJ1-2, with 12 bases matching TRBD1. Looked up from germline, CDR1 is SGHAT and CDR2 is FQNNGV. J was trimmed by 8 bases and V by 6 bases; bases with no gene match: 7. This CDR3 has 14 residues. The CDR3 coding sequence is TGTGCCAGCAGGCGGGACAGGGGGCCGGGGGGCTACACCTTC. Translating gives CASRRDRGPGGYTF.

The table lists this clonotype with many counts. Here the CDR3 DNA reads TGTGCCACCGGGATGGGGGGCGAGGAGACCCAGTACTTC. Translated: CATGMGGEETQYF. The chain has TRBV24-1 and TRBJ2-5; D may be TRBD1 or TRBD2 (6 bases each). CDR1 is KGHDR, CDR2 SFDVKD, per germline. Trimming removed 9 bases at V and 5 bases at J, with 15 bases between. The CDR3 contains 13 residues.